The following is a T cell receptor beta chain sequence with its context. Its target is unknown. The sample belongs to a study of long-term antiretroviral therapy in people with HIV. Study observations and caveats: CDR3 length ranges were narrower in HIV repertoires than in controls.

Running of the v3.0 immunoSEQ assay took place at survey level. Clones were sequenced by immunoSEQ multiplex PCR, and TCRdb holds only the in-frame ones, with some missing. The repertoire holds about 19,000 clones, roughly 78% seen once, with under 7.5% in the top ten. The CDR3 has 14 residues. Germline CDR1 and CDR2: SGHVS and FNYEAQ. J lost 5 bases, V lost 7 bases, and 8 bases had no gene match. V and J are TRBV7-6 and TRBJ2-1; 7 bases match TRBD1. The specimen comprised unsorted PBMCs, sampled at the start of antiretroviral therapy, before treatment. The sequence derives from a man younger than 35 with HIV. The CDR3 DNA sequence: TGTGCCAGCACTAAGGGACAGCCACACAATGAGCAGTTCTTC. As protein: CASTKGQPHNEQFF.